Each of the 7 T cell receptor beta chains below was sequenced from the same sample in a study of cytotoxic CD8 clonotypes in ibrutinib-treated CLL. The protocol was immunoSEQ multiplex PCR, while the TCRdb copy is restricted to in-frame clones and leaves out a portion. The data contain about 97,000 clones, approximately 78% of them seen just once; the ten biggest clones take up about 34%. The sample here was PBMCs, taken after 12 months of ibrutinib treatment. These receptors all stem from a human donor with chronic lymphocytic leukemia.

The rearrangement uses TRBV7-2 and TRBJ1-3; D is unclear. The V end was cut by 3 bases, the J end by 0 bases, with 3 bases between. The CDR3 loop spans 13 amino acids. Germline CDR1 SGHTA, CDR2 FQGNSA. This CDR3 reads CASSFNSGNTIYF. DNA of the CDR3: TGTGCCAGCAGCTTTAACTCTGGAAACACCATATATTTT.

This chain uses TRBV6-4 with TRBJ2-3; 8 nucleotides align to TRBD2. V shed 5 bases and J 5 bases; nucleotides not matched to a gene: 9. This CDR3 comprises 15 residues. Per the germline V gene, CDR1 is MRHNA and CDR2 is SNTAGT. CDR3 in DNA: TGTGCCAGCAGTTCCGGGGGGGCCGGAGGAGATACGCAGTATTTT. Residues: CASSSGGAGGDTQYF.

The V and J genes are TRBV29-1 and TRBJ1-3, with a weak D call TRBD1 (6 bases). V was shortened by 5 bases and J by 0 bases, with 17 bases between the two germline ends. This CDR3 spans 16 amino acids. Germline V CDR1 and CDR2: SQVTM, ANQGSEA. The CDR3 is CSVQGGAGDSGNTIYF. Written as DNA, the CDR3 is TGCAGCGTTCAAGGGGGGGCCGGAGACTCTGGAAACACCATATATTTT.

The V gene is TRBV25-1, the J gene TRBJ2-7; 8 bases map to TRBD2. The germline V gene encodes CDR1 MGHDK and CDR2 SYGVNS. There are 16 residues in the CDR3. The V and J ends lost 2 bases and 2 bases, in that order; junction bases with no gene match: 8. The CDR3 DNA is TGTGCCAGCAGTGAAAATTCAGCGGGGGTGGCCTACGAGCAGTACTTC. It yields the protein CASSENSAGVAYEQYF.

This clone was counted between two and nine times. This chain links TRBV18 with TRBJ2-7; 11 nucleotides align to TRBD1. The length of the CDR3 is 16 residues. Unmatched junction bases numbered 5, after V lost 3 bases and J lost 1 base. Germline lookup yields CDR1 KGHSH and CDR2 LQKENI. The CDR3 sequence is CASSPVDRGLSYEQYF. Here the CDR3 DNA reads TGTGCCAGCTCACCGGTGGACAGGGGGCTGTCCTACGAGCAGTACTTC.

This chain joins TRBV2 and TRBJ2-3, with D perhaps TRBD1 or TRBD2 (6 bases each). The CDR3 is 15 amino acids. V gave up 4 bases and J gave up 3 bases, with 14 bases separating them. From germline, CDR1 is SNHLY and CDR2 FYNNEI. CDR3 in amino acids: CASSGWGASTDTQYF. The CDR3 nucleotides read TGTGCCAGCAGTGGATGGGGGGCGAGTACAGATACGCAGTATTTT.

This clone was picked up one time. The chain carries TRBV5-1 and TRBJ2-2, with 7 bases fitting TRBD1. The CDR3 is 16 amino acids. The germline V gene has CDR1 SGHRS and CDR2 YFSETQ. Germline trimming cut 3 bases from V and 0 bases from J; bases unmatched to any gene: 5. CDR3 in amino acids: CASSSMGTANTGELFF. CDR3 DNA: TGCGCCAGCAGCTCAATGGGGACAGCGAACACCGGGGAGCTGTTTTTT.